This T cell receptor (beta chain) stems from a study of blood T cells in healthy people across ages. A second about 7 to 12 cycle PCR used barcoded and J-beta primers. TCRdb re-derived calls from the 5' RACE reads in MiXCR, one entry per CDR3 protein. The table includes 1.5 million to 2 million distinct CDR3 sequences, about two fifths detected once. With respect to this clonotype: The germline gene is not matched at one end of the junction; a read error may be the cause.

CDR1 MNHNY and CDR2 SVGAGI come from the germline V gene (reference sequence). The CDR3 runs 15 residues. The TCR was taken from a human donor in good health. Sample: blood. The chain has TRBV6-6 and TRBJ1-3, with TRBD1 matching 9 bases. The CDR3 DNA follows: TGTGCCGGCAGTTCAACAGGGGGCTTTGGAAACACCATATATTTT. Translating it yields CAGSSTGGFGNTIYF.